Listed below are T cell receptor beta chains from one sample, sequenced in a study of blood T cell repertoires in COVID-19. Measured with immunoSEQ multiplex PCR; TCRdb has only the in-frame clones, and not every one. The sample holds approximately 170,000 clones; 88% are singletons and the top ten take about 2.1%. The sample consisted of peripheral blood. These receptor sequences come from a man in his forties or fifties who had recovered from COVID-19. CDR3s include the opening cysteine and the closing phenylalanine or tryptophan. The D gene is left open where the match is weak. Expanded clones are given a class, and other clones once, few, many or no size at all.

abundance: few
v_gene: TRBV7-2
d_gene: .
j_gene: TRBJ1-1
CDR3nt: TGTGCCAGCAGCGGCTATTCAGGGGTTGGGAACACTGAAGCTTTCTTT
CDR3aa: CASSGYSGVGNTEAFF

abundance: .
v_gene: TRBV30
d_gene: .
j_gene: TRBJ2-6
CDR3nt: TGTGCCTGGAGTCACGGGGGCTCTGGGGCCAACGTCCTGACTTTC
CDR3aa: CAWSHGGSGANVLTF

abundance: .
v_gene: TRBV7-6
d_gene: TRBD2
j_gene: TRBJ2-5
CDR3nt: TGTGCCAGCAGCAGCTTCCCAGAAAGCGGGGGGGCAGAGACCCAGTACTTC
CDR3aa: CASSSFPESGGAETQYF

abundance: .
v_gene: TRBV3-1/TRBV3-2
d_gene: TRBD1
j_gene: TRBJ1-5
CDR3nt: TGTGCCAGCAGCCACAGGACAGGGCGTCAGCCCCAGCATTTT
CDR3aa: CASSHRTGRQPQHF

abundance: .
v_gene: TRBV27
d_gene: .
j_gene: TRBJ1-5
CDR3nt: TGTGCCAGCAGTTTATCATGGAGGGGCGGGGGGAATCAGCCCCAGCATTTT
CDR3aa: CASSLSWRGGGNQPQHF

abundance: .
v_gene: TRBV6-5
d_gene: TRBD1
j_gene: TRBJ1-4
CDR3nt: TGTGCCAGCAGTCCGGACAGGGGACGGAGTGAAAAACTGTTTTTT
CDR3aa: CASSPDRGRSEKLFF

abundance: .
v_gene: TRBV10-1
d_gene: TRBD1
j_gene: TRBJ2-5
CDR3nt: TGCGCCAGCAGTGAGACTACAGGGGGCTTGGAGACCCAGTACTTC
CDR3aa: CASSETTGGLETQYF

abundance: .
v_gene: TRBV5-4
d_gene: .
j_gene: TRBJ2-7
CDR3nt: TGTGCCAGCAGCGGGGGGGACAGGTTTACTTCCTACGAGCAGTACTTC
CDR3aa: CASSGGDRFTSYEQYF

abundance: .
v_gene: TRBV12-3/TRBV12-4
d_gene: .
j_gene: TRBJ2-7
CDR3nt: TGTGCCAGCAGTTTAAAAGGAGGGGAGCAGTACTTC
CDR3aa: CASSLKGGEQYF

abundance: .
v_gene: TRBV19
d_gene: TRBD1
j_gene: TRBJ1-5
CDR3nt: TGTGCCAGTAGTATCAACAGAGGGGGCGGTATCGGCAATCAGCCCCAGCATTTT
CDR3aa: CASSINRGGGIGNQPQHF